The TCR beta chain described here comes from a study of blood T cell repertoires in COVID-19. For the study at large: Some COVID-19 samples were acute and others convalescent; all came from the United States, Italy and Spain. Nucleic acid was either cDNA or gDNA, and it came from T cells, B-cell-depleted T cells, or PBMCs.

This clone was detected only a few times. Assay used: immunoSEQ multiplex PCR; TCRdb lists only in-frame clones, some missing. The sample records under 55,000 clones, over 70% being singletons. The V and J ends lost 8 bases and 0 bases respectively, with 8 bases between them. This CDR3 comprises 13 residues. Germline V gene lookup returns CDR1 MNHNY and CDR2 SVGAGI (reference sequence). Patients from Seattle were sampled longitudinally, starting during active infection. The material sequenced was peripheral blood. The receptor was isolated from a woman of 80 years or more with COVID-19, enrolled during active disease. The chain has TRBV6-6 and TRBJ1-5; D unclear. The CDR3 nucleotides are TGTGCCAGCTGTCCGTATAGCAATCAGCCCCAGCATTTT. It yields the protein CASCPYSNQPQHF.